This T cell receptor beta chain comes out of a study of blood T cell repertoires in COVID-19. Study-level background: Researchers got acute and convalescent COVID-19 samples from the United States, Italy and Spain. The analysed material was cDNA or gDNA that came from T cells, B-cell-depleted T cells, or PBMCs.

Authors' methods: For nucleated cells, counts were estimated from reference gene primer amplification. Data came from immunoSEQ multiplex PCR; TCRdb stores just in-frame clones and leaves some out. The DNA gave D and trimming, while V, J and clone size come from that table. This table has around 200,000 clones, 80% to 85% appearing once. The Seattle site enrolled patients during active infection and followed them longitudinally. The sequencing sample was made of peripheral blood. The sequence was obtained from a woman between 40 and 50 years old with COVID-19, enrolled during active disease.

CDR3 bases: TGTGCTAGTGCTGTCGGGAACACTGAAGCTTTCTTT. It translates to CASAVGNTEAFF. The J gene is TRBJ1-1, the V gene TRBV12-5, with no clear D. Trimming left V 7 bases short and J 1 base short, with 7 bases between. Germline V gene lookup returns CDR1 LGHNT and CDR2 FRNRAP. The CDR3 contains 12 residues.